The 30 T cell receptor beta chains in this list originate from one sample, sequenced in a study of cytomegalovirus exposure and HLA in healthy donors (dated by TCRdb to between 2016 and 2019). Library generation was performed with the immunoSEQ multiplex PCR assay. TCRdb provides this immuneACCESS table in a form limited to in-frame rearrangements. Some clones are lacking; in checked studies, under half of them reflect an unresolved V gene, and why the rest are absent is not known. This sample has about 120,000 clones in its table, and around 90% of those were observed once. The ten largest clones add up to about 2.1% of the sample. The sequenced sample was PBMCs. The origin of the receptors is a woman under 30 in good health and CMV-seronegative.

The chain combines TRBV7-9 with TRBJ1-1; TRBD1 agrees at 7 bases. Germline V lookup: CDR1 SEHNR, CDR2 FQNEAQ (reference sequence). This CDR3 spans 16 amino acids. After removal of 1 base from V and 1 base from J, the junction contained 6 bases not matched to a gene. The CDR3 spells CASSLGVQGKNTEAFF. The CDR3 DNA follows: TGTGCCAGCAGCTTAGGAGTACAGGGGAAGAACACTGAAGCTTTCTTT.

This chain uses TRBV29-1 with TRBJ2-7; 8 bases map to TRBD1. The CDR3 extends over 17 amino acids. The V gene end was trimmed by 2 bases and the J gene end by 5 bases; junction bases not matched to a gene: 17. Germline V lookup: CDR1 SQVTM, CDR2 ANQGSEA. CDR3 DNA: TGCAGCGTTGAAACCCCGAGGGGCGGACAGGGTATCGACGAGCAGTACTTC. Encoded protein: CSVETPRGGQGIDEQYF.

This sequence joins TRBV7-6 and TRBJ1-1; 12 nucleotides match TRBD1. Trimming at V came to 5 bases and at J to 3 bases, leaving 19 bases not matched to a gene. Germline lookup yields CDR1 SGHVS and CDR2 FNYEAQ. CDR3 length equals 20 residues. CDR3 sequence (DNA): TGTGCCAGCAGCCCGCCGGGACAGGGGGCGCGGAAAGATTTAGACACTGAAGCTTTCTTT. Translated, it gives CASSPPGQGARKDLDTEAFF.

In regard to this clone: This same CDR3 is encoded by further DNA sequences in the sample. V usage is TRBV11-2 and J usage is TRBJ2-5, with 8 bases that match TRBD2. V trimming: 2 bases; J trimming: 5 bases; junction bases outside the gene matches: 4. The CDR3 is made up of 14 amino acids. CDR1 is SGHAT and CDR2 is FQNNGV in the germline V gene. The CDR3 here is CASSLQRGWETQYF. CDR3 sequence (DNA): TGTGCCAGCAGCTTACAGCGGGGGTGGGAGACCCAGTACTTC.

The chain uses TRBV5-6 and TRBJ2-7, with D possibly matching TRBD1 (6 bases). The ends were cut back, 0 bases at V and 5 bases at J, with 15 bases in the middle. The CDR3 totals 15 residues. Germline lookup yields CDR1 SGHDT and CDR2 YYEEEE. The DNA for the CDR3 is TGTGCCAGCAGCTTGGCTCAGGGGAAAGTGCACGAGCAGTACTTC. This sequence encodes CASSLAQGKVHEQYF.

The chain employs TRBV7-9 and TRBJ2-2, with D perhaps matching TRBD1 (6 bases). The germline V and J ends were trimmed by 6 bases and 0 bases, with 11 bases remaining between them. There are 15 residues in the CDR3. Germline CDR1 is SEHNR and CDR2 is FQNEAQ (reference sequence). CDR3: CASRFGQTNTGELFF. As DNA, the CDR3 is TGTGCCAGCAGGTTCGGACAGACGAACACCGGGGAGCTGTTTTTT.

The rearrangement joins TRBV5-1 to TRBJ2-1; D gene unclear. The V gene's germline CDR1 is SGHRS and CDR2 YFSETQ. V shed 4 bases and J shed 3 bases, with 14 bases lying between them. The CDR3 is 15 residues long. The CDR3 loop is CASSMEPAIYNEQFF. The CDR3 DNA reads TGCGCCAGCAGCATGGAGCCCGCGATCTACAATGAGCAGTTCTTC.

The chain joins TRBV6-5 to TRBJ2-7, with D maybe TRBD2 (5 bases). The CDR3 extends over 15 amino acids. Deletions cut 2 bases from V and 4 bases from J, with 15 bases between. The germline V gene has CDR1 MNHEY and CDR2 SVGAGI. CDR3 nucleotides: TGTGCCAGCAGTTACGGGCGGGTAACCGTGTACGAGCAGTACTTC. Its translation: CASSYGRVTVYEQYF.

The chain is built from TRBV5-1 and TRBJ2-7; TRBD1 aligns across 9 bases. Germline CDR1 reads SGHRS; CDR2 reads YFSETQ. With 3 bases clipped from V and 2 bases from J, the junction kept 3 bases outside the gene matches. This CDR3 contains 14 residues. Written as DNA, the CDR3 is TGCGCCAGCAGCTACCGGACAGGGGCCTACGAGCAGTACTTC. Protein: CASSYRTGAYEQYF.

The V gene is TRBV28, the J gene TRBJ1-4, with D hard to call. The CDR3 consists of 16 residues. Trimming took 6 bases from V and 0 from J, leaving 14 bases between them. Germline-derived CDR1 and CDR2 are MDHEN and SYDVKM. For the CDR3, the DNA is TGTGCCAGCAGGCCCACAGAGGGAGCAACTAATGAAAAACTGTTTTTT. This translates into CASRPTEGATNEKLFF.

V and J are TRBV13 and TRBJ2-7; weak D call: TRBD1 (6 bases). This CDR3 spans 15 amino acids. V lost 5 bases and J lost 3, with 17 bases in between. Per the germline V gene, CDR1 is PRHDT and CDR2 is FYEKMQ (reference sequence). As DNA, the CDR3 is TGTGCCAGCAGCATAGCACCGGGACACCTCTACGAGCAGTACTTC. This codes for CASSIAPGHLYEQYF.

V usage is TRBV5-4 and J usage is TRBJ1-6; D unclear. The CDR3 runs to 13 residues. The germline V gene encodes CDR1 SGHNT and CDR2 YYREEE (reference sequence). V was pared by 4 bases and J by 7 bases, with 9 bases between. The CDR3: CASSETKNSPLHF. The CDR3 nucleotides read TGTGCCAGCAGCGAGACTAAAAATTCACCCCTCCACTTT.

The gene calls are TRBV5-1 and TRBJ2-6, with D maybe TRBD1 (6 bases). V was trimmed by 3 bases and J by 0 bases, leaving 10 bases between them. Germline V lookup: CDR1 SGHRS, CDR2 YFSETQ. This CDR3 contains 16 residues. CDR3 DNA: TGCGCCAGCAGCTCCCGACAGGACTCTGGGGCCAACGTCCTGACTTTC. Its translation: CASSSRQDSGANVLTF.

The chain joins TRBV30 to TRBJ2-2, with a possible D match to TRBD2 (5 bases). Germline V gene lookup returns CDR1 GTSNPN and CDR2 SVGIG (reference sequence). Trimming cost V 3 bases and J 5 bases, with 13 bases left between them. This CDR3 has 14 amino acids. CDR3: CAWSGNLGTGELFF. For the CDR3, the DNA is TGTGCCTGGAGCGGGAATTTAGGAACCGGGGAGCTGTTTTTT.

The J gene is TRBJ1-1, the V gene TRBV6-1; 9 bases fit TRBD1. The germline CDR1 and CDR2 sequences are MNHNS and SASEGT. The ends lost 3 bases at V and 6 bases at J; junction bases unmatched: 5. The CDR3 totals 14 residues. CDR3 sequence reads: CASSEGQGGPEAFF. CDR3 nucleotide sequence: TGTGCCAGCAGTGAGGGACAGGGCGGGCCTGAAGCTTTCTTT.

The chain combines TRBV9 with TRBJ1-3; the D is unclear. The V end lost 2 bases, the J end lost 0 bases, and 24 bases lay between the germline ends. CDR3 length: 20 amino acids. Germline V gene sequence: CDR1 SGDLS, CDR2 YYNGEE. CDR3 nucleotide sequence: TGTGCCAGCAGCGTGGGAGCGAGGGAGCGAACGAGGACCTCTGGAAACACCATATATTTT. Its protein is CASSVGARERTRTSGNTIYF.

The chain recombines TRBV6-1 with TRBJ1-2; D is ambiguous. The CDR3 loop spans 13 amino acids. Deletions cut 1 base from V and 4 bases from J, with 7 bases between. CDR1 and CDR2 (germline): MNHNS, SASEGT. The CDR3 DNA reads TGTGCCAGCAGTGAAGATCCTACCTATGGCTACACCTTC. It encodes CASSEDPTYGYTF.

This clone was seen just once. This chain joins TRBV28 and TRBJ2-1; 10 nucleotides line up with TRBD2. This CDR3 has 15 amino acids. CDR1 and CDR2 from the germline V gene are MDHEN and SYDVKM. V lost 10 bases to trimming and J lost 1 base; unmatched junction nucleotides: 7. The chain's CDR3 is CATLSGRASYNEQFF. The CDR3, as DNA: TGTGCCACCTTAAGCGGGAGGGCATCCTACAATGAGCAGTTCTTC. Drawing the rest from reference TRBV28 and TRBJ2-1, the complete variable domain is DVKVTQSSRYLVKRTGEKVFLECVQDMDHENMFWYRQDPGLGLRLIYFSYDVKMKEKGDIPEGYSVSREKKERFSLILESASTNQTSMYLCATLSGRASYNEQFFGPGTRLTVL.

The genes are TRBV6-5 and TRBJ2-1; 7 bases agree with TRBD1. The CDR3 is 14 amino acids. V dropped 2 bases and J dropped 4; count of bases not matched to a gene: 2. Germline V lookup: CDR1 MNHEY, CDR2 SVGAGI. CDR3 DNA: TGTGCCAGCAGTTACGTGGACAGGTACAATGAGCAGTTCTTC. This gives the protein CASSYVDRYNEQFF.

The sample holds one count of this clone. The chain uses TRBV5-1 and TRBJ1-3; weak D call: TRBD1 (5 bases). Germline V gives CDR1 SGHRS, CDR2 YFSETQ. The CDR3 covers 15 residues. V was pared by 0 bases and J by 2 bases, with 9 bases between. CDR3 coding DNA: TGCGCCAGCAGCTTGGATCCGGGGGCTGGAAACACCATATATTTT. Its translation is CASSLDPGAGNTIYF.

The chain carries TRBV9 and TRBJ1-3; D might be TRBD1 (5 bases). In germline, CDR1 is SGDLS, CDR2 YYNGEE. The germline V and J ends were trimmed by 0 bases and 3 bases, with 10 bases remaining between them. This CDR3 has 15 residues. Here the CDR3 DNA reads TGTGCCAGCAGCGTAGAGGGGAATTATGGAAACACCATATATTTT. This codes for CASSVEGNYGNTIYF. Full variable domain (outside the CDR3, taken from reference TRBV9 and TRBJ1-3): DSGVTQTPKHLITATGQRVTLRCSPRSGDLSVYWYQQSLDQGLQFLIQYYNGEERAKGNILERFSAQQFPDLHSELNLSSLELGDSALYFCASSVEGNYGNTIYFGEGSWLTVV.

This chain connects TRBV27 to TRBJ1-5; D uncertain. This CDR3 region has 14 residues. CDR1 MNHEY and CDR2 SMNVEV come from the germline V gene (reference sequence). Trimming shortened V by 6 bases and J by 0 bases, and 9 bases separated the two germline ends. DNA for the CDR3: TGTGCCAGCAGCCGACACCGTAGCAATCAGCCCCAGCATTTT. Protein product: CASSRHRSNQPQHF.

The rearrangement uses TRBV9 and TRBJ2-3; D is undetermined. The germline V gene has CDR1 SGDLS and CDR2 YYNGEE. The germline V and J ends were trimmed by 7 bases and 4 bases, with 7 bases remaining between them. CDR3 length equals 11 residues. The CDR3 reads CASGRPDTQYF. For the CDR3, the DNA is TGTGCCAGCGGGCGCCCAGATACGCAGTATTTT.

This chain joins TRBV5-6 and TRBJ2-3; D gene ambiguous. The CDR3 sequence is 13 residues long. In germline, CDR1 is SGHDT, CDR2 YYEEEE. Deletions cut 5 bases from V and 5 bases from J, with 12 bases between. The CDR3 sequence is CASRRWRLDTQYF. CDR3 bases: TGTGCCAGCAGAAGGTGGCGACTAGATACGCAGTATTTT.

J is TRBJ2-3 and V is TRBV5-5; D is ambiguous. This CDR3 has 13 residues. The germline CDR1 and CDR2 sequences are SGHKS and YYEKEE (reference sequence). Trimming removed 1 base from V and 3 bases from J, with 6 bases in between. The CDR3 DNA reads TGTGCCAGCAGCTTGCAGAGGACAGATACGCAGTATTTT. Protein sequence: CASSLQRTDTQYF.

The chain links TRBV7-3 to TRBJ2-3; TRBD1 aligns across 8 bases. The CDR3 totals 13 residues. Unmatched junction bases numbered 6, after V lost 5 bases and J lost 8 bases. Per the germline V gene, CDR1 is SGHTA and CDR2 is FQGTGA. The CDR3 sequence is CASSNDRGGTQYF. Here the CDR3 DNA reads TGTGCCAGCAGCAACGACAGGGGTGGTACGCAGTATTTT.

The rearrangement uses TRBV13 and TRBJ2-7; maybe TRBD1 (6 bases). The CDR3 totals 12 residues. Per germline, CDR1 PRHDT and CDR2 FYEKMQ (reference sequence). Trimming took off 10 bases at V and 2 bases at J, with 12 bases between the two ends. The CDR3 nucleotides are TGTGCCACGCGAGGGGGTACCTACGAGCAGTACTTC. Translated: CATRGGTYEQYF.

In regard to this clone: One end of the junction is discordant with germline, which a read error may explain. The V gene is TRBV7-7, the J gene TRBJ2-7; D is unclear. The CDR3 consists of 13 residues. CDR1 is SSHAT and CDR2 is FNYEAQ in the germline V gene (reference sequence). The CDR3 DNA reads as TGTGCTAGCAGCTTAGCAGAGAACTACGAGCAGTACTTC. It yields the protein CASSLAENYEQYF.

This chain connects TRBV5-6 to TRBJ2-3; 8 bases are a match to TRBD1. V shed 5 bases, J shed 3 bases, and the junction held 5 bases outside the gene matches. Germline V gene data show CDR1 as SGHDT and CDR2 as YYEEEE. This CDR3 comprises 14 residues. The CDR3 is CASRGRGQTDTQYF. Here the CDR3 DNA reads TGTGCCAGCAGAGGCAGGGGGCAGACAGATACGCAGTATTTT.

The chain carries TRBV7-2 and TRBJ2-7; 8 bases fit TRBD1. The CDR3 spans 15 residues. The V segment lost 5 bases and the J segment 6 bases; nucleotides outside the gene matches: 12. CDR1 and CDR2 from the germline V gene are SGHTA and FQGNSA. The CDR3 sequence: CASSIYQTGVGEQYF. CDR3 coding DNA: TGTGCCAGCAGCATCTACCAGACAGGGGTGGGCGAGCAGTACTTC.